The 5 T cell receptor beta chains reported below all come from one sample, sequenced in a study of blood T cell repertoires in COVID-19. Repertoires were generated with immunoSEQ multiplex PCR, while TCRdb's copy carries only in-frame clones and drops some. Of some 52,000 clones listed, roughly 89% are singletons. The sequenced sample consisted of peripheral blood. These receptors originate from a man aged 60 to 69 with active COVID-19.

V gene TRBV14 combines with J gene TRBJ2-3; 7 nucleotides line up with TRBD1. The V gene end was trimmed by 4 bases and the J gene end by 4 bases; junction bases not matched to a gene: 2. Germline CDR1 reads SGHDN; CDR2 reads FVKESK. The CDR3 runs 13 residues. The chain's CDR3 is CASSPTGADTQYF. CDR3 coding DNA: TGTGCCAGCAGCCCAACAGGGGCAGATACGCAGTATTTT.

J is TRBJ2-7 and V is TRBV28; TRBD2 matches at 10 bases. The germline V gene encodes CDR1 MDHEN and CDR2 SYDVKM. The trim removed 6 bases at V and 4 bases at J, leaving 9 bases unmatched. The CDR3 has 15 amino acids. Here the CDR3 DNA reads TGTGCCAGCAGATCACTAGCGGGAAGATGGTACGAGCAGTACTTC. Translated: CASRSLAGRWYEQYF.

This rearrangement joins TRBV7-9 to TRBJ1-2; D possibly corresponds to TRBD1 (5 bases). CDR1 and CDR2 from the germline V gene are SEHNR and FQNEAQ (reference sequence). V was cut by 6 bases and J by 7 bases, with 18 bases left in between. The CDR3 loop spans 14 amino acids. As DNA, the CDR3 is TGTGCCAGCAGTACAGGCGGGGGAGGTGGTGGCTACACCTTC. Protein product: CASSTGGGGGGYTF.

The chain links TRBV19 to TRBJ1-1; no clear D gene. Germline loops: CDR1 LNHDA, CDR2 SQIVND (reference sequence). Deletions cut 0 bases from V and 1 base from J, with 12 bases between. The CDR3 runs 16 residues. CDR3 sequence reads: CASSIDLAQKNTEAFF. The CDR3 region has the DNA TGTGCCAGTAGTATAGATCTCGCACAGAAGAACACTGAAGCTTTCTTT.

This chain uses TRBV11-2 with TRBJ2-7; D may be TRBD2 (5 bases). CDR1 SGHAT and CDR2 FQNNGV come from the germline V gene. This CDR3 spans 13 amino acids. The germline V and J ends were trimmed by 4 bases and 4 bases, with 11 bases remaining between them. The CDR3 spells CASSSGLLYEQYF. The CDR3 DNA sequence: TGTGCCAGCAGCTCAGGACTGCTTTACGAGCAGTACTTC. The full variable domain, with the rest looked up from reference TRBV11-2 and TRBJ2-7, is EAGVAQSPRYKIIEKRQSVAFWCNPISGHATLYWYQQILGQGPKLLIQFQNNGVVDDSQLPKDRFSAERLKGVDSTLKIQPAKLEDSAVYLCASSSGLLYEQYFGPGTRLTVT.